One sample yielded the 3 T cell receptor beta chains listed below, sequenced in a study of identical twins. TCRdb reprocessed the 5' RACE reads with MiXCR, giving one entry per CDR3 protein. The profile shows about 530,000 distinct CDR3 sequences, around 20% of them singletons. The sample also formed part of further work on yellow fever vaccine responses in identical twins.

Specimen: CD4+ T cells sorted from blood. These receptors all stem from a woman aged 18-30 years in good health.

This clonotype was counted a few times. The genes are TRBV3-1 and TRBJ1-2, with a possible D match to TRBD1 (5 bases). This CDR3 is 14 amino acids long. Germline lookup yields CDR1 LGHDT and CDR2 YNNKEL (reference sequence). Trimming took off 7 bases at V and 3 bases at J, with 15 bases between the two ends. CDR3 coding DNA: TGTGCCAGCACCTCCGAGGCAGGGTACTATGGCTACACCTTC. As protein: CASTSEAGYYGYTF.

The rearrangement links TRBV5-1 to TRBJ2-1; D could derive from TRBD1 or TRBD2 (5 bases each). The CDR3 has 15 amino acids. The germline V and J ends were trimmed by 2 bases and 5 bases, with 14 bases remaining between them. The germline V gene has CDR1 SGHRS and CDR2 YFSETQ. This chain's CDR3 is CASSLGDLGHNEQFF. The CDR3 DNA reads TGCGCCAGCAGCTTAGGGGACCTGGGCCACAATGAGCAGTTCTTC.

This clonotype was seen once. The gene calls are TRBV11-2 and TRBJ2-2; 8 positions agree with TRBD2. Germline V gene lookup returns CDR1 SGHAT and CDR2 FQNNGV. The V segment lost 1 base and the J segment 4 bases; nucleotides outside the gene matches: 5. The length of the CDR3 is 16 residues. The CDR3 bases are TGTGCCAGCAGCTTAGTCCCGGGGGGGATCACCGGGGAGCTGTTTTTT. Encoded protein: CASSLVPGGITGELFF.